This TCR beta chain originates from a study of blood T cell repertoires in COVID-19. Study information: Samples representing acute and convalescent COVID-19 were sourced from the United States, Italy and Spain. From T cells, B-cell-depleted T cells, or PBMCs came the material, which was cDNA or gDNA.

Authors' data handling: It was from reference gene primer amplification that nucleated cell counts were estimated. Libraries were prepared by immunoSEQ multiplex PCR; TCRdb keeps only in-frame clonotypes and omits some of them. V and J calls and clone size are copied from that table; D and trimming were computed from the DNA. This sample has 200,000 or so clones, with around 86% found just once. The germline CDR1 and CDR2 sequences are KGHSH and LQKENI. Unmatched junction bases numbered 11, after V lost 5 bases and J lost 4 bases. This CDR3 spans 16 amino acids. This receptor was identified in a man aged 55 to 70 with acute or convalescent COVID-19. V gene TRBV18 combines with J gene TRBJ2-7; 10 positions match TRBD1. Material for sequencing was peripheral blood. CDR3 loop: CASSETDRGLIYEQYF. DNA of the CDR3: TGTGCCAGCTCAGAGACTGACAGGGGGCTAATATACGAGCAGTACTTC.